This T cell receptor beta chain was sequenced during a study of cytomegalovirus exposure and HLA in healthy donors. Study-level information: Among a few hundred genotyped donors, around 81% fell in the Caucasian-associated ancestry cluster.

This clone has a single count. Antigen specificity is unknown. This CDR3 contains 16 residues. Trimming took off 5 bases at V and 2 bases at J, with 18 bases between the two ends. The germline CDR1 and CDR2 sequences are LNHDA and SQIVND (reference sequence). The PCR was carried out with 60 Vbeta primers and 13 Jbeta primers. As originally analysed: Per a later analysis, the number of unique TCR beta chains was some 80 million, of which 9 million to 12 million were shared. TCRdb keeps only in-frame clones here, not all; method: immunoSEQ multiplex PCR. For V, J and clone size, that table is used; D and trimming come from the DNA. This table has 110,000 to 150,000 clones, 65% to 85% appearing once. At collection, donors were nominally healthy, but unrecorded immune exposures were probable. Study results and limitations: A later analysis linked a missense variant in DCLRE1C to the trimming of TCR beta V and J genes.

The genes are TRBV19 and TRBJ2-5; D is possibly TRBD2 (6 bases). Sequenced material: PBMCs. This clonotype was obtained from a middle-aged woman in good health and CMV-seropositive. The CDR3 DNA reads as TGTGCCAGTAGTTCTATCGGGGGAGTAGGGCAAGAGACCCAGTACTTC. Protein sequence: CASSSIGGVGQETQYF. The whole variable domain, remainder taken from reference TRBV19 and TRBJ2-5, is DGGITQSPKYLFRKEGQNVTLSCEQNLNHDAMYWYRQDPGQGLRLIYYSQIVNDFQKGDIAEGYSVSREKKESFPLTVTSAQKNPTAFYLCASSSIGGVGQETQYFGPGTRLLVL.